One sample yielded the 18 T cell receptor beta chains listed below, sequenced in a study of technical replicates of blood from several donors (dated by TCRdb to 2016 to 2017). Library preparation employed the immunoSEQ multiplex PCR assay. This immuneACCESS table, as held by TCRdb, lists in-frame sequences with V and J called but not all clones. Of the missing ones, under half trace to an unresolved V gene in checked studies; the others have no known cause. Within this sample are about 76,000 clones, with 94% of them counted one time only. The ten largest clones represent about 0.4% of the sample. What was sequenced was T cells isolated from PBMCs. These receptors all stem from a human donor in good health.

V gene TRBV4-1 combines with J gene TRBJ1-1; perhaps TRBD1 as D (5 bases). The germline V gene encodes CDR1 MGHRA and CDR2 YSYEKL. There are 15 residues in the CDR3. Trimming left V 0 bases short and J 4 bases short, with 12 bases between. CDR3 amino acids: CASSQDGGTGTEAFF. DNA of the CDR3: TGCGCCAGCAGCCAAGATGGAGGGACGGGCACTGAAGCTTTCTTT.

This sequence joins TRBV28 and TRBJ1-3; D uncertain. The V gene lost 7 bases and the J gene lost 4 bases, with 23 bases spanning the gap. Germline lookup yields CDR1 MDHEN and CDR2 SYDVKM. The CDR3 covers 17 residues. The CDR3 coding sequence is TGTGCCAGCACCATTACCCCTAGGCGGGGATTGGGAAACACCATATATTTT. Translating it yields CASTITPRRGLGNTIYF. The whole variable domain, filled in from reference TRBV28 and TRBJ1-3, reads DVKVTQSSRYLVKRTGEKVFLECVQDMDHENMFWYRQDPGLGLRLIYFSYDVKMKEKGDIPEGYSVSREKKERFSLILESASTNQTSMYLCASTITPRRGLGNTIYFGEGSWLTVV.

Here the CDR3 DNA reads TGTGCCAGTAGTATTCCTCGACTTGGAAACACCATATATTTT. It is translated as CASSIPRLGNTIYF. V usage is TRBV19 and J usage is TRBJ1-3; D is unresolved. Germline assignment: CDR1 LNHDA and CDR2 SQIVND (reference sequence). V gave up 3 bases and J gave up 3 bases, with 9 bases separating them. This CDR3 contains 14 residues.

This chain uses TRBV27 with TRBJ2-5; TRBD1 aligns across 7 bases. The CDR3 sequence is 14 residues long. Germline V gene sequence: CDR1 MNHEY, CDR2 SMNVEV (reference sequence). V gave up 2 bases and J gave up 5 bases; unmatched junction bases: 5. This chain's CDR3 is CASSLVGGSETQYF. CDR3 nucleotide sequence: TGTGCCAGCAGTTTAGTAGGGGGCTCGGAGACCCAGTACTTC.

This clone was observed once. CDR3 DNA sequence: TGTGCCAGCAGTTTTGCAGATGATAGCAATCAGCCCCAGCATTTT. Translated, it gives CASSFADDSNQPQHF. V is TRBV6-6 and J is TRBJ1-5; D ambiguous. The V end was cut by 4 bases, the J end by 0 bases, with 10 bases between. Germline V gene lookup returns CDR1 MNHNY and CDR2 SVGAGI (reference sequence). This CDR3 has 15 residues.

The gene calls are TRBV7-7 and TRBJ2-7; 9 bases line up with TRBD1. With 4 bases clipped from V and 2 bases from J, the junction kept 6 bases outside the gene matches. The length of the CDR3 is 15 residues. The V gene's germline CDR1 is SSHAT and CDR2 FNYEAQ (reference sequence). This CDR3 is CASSSGQGLPYEQYF. The CDR3 nucleotides are TGTGCCAGCAGCTCCGGACAGGGGCTCCCCTACGAGCAGTACTTC. The whole variable domain, filled in from reference TRBV7-7 and TRBJ2-7, reads GAGVSQSPRYKVTKRGQDVTLRCDPISSHATLYWYQQALGQGPEFLTYFNYEAQPDKSGLPSDRFSAERPEGSISTLTIQRTEQRDSAMYRCASSSGQGLPYEQYFGPGTRLTVT.

The genes are TRBV10-3 and TRBJ2-7; a possible D gene is TRBD2 (6 bases). V shed 11 bases and J shed 5 bases, with 13 bases lying between them. In germline, CDR1 is ENHRY, CDR2 SYGVKD. The CDR3 contains 11 residues. CDR3 nucleotide sequence: TGTGCCTCAACGGAGGGAGACGAGCAGTACTTC. Protein: CASTEGDEQYF.

This clone was observed a single time. J is TRBJ1-1 and V is TRBV18; 9 nucleotides agree with TRBD1. This CDR3 spans 17 amino acids. CDR1 is KGHSH and CDR2 is LQKENI in the germline V gene. Losses at the gene ends were 3 bases for V and 0 bases for J; bases not matched to a gene: 8. DNA of the CDR3: TGTGCCAGCTCACCGAAGGGACAGGGCCGCATGAACACTGAAGCTTTCTTT. It encodes CASSPKGQGRMNTEAFF.

J is TRBJ1-4 and V is TRBV11-2; a possible D gene is TRBD1 (5 bases). The CDR3 totals 14 residues. Per the germline V gene, CDR1 is SGHAT and CDR2 is FQNNGV. V was clipped by 5 bases and J by 4 bases, with 11 bases between them. The CDR3 DNA is TGTGCCAGCAGCCTGGGAGGGGTTAATGAAAAACTGTTTTTT. Amino acids: CASSLGGVNEKLFF. The whole variable domain, filled in from reference TRBV11-2 and TRBJ1-4, reads EAGVAQSPRYKIIEKRQSVAFWCNPISGHATLYWYQQILGQGPKLLIQFQNNGVVDDSQLPKDRFSAERLKGVDSTLKIQPAKLEDSAVYLCASSLGGVNEKLFFGSGTQLSVL.

V usage is TRBV19 and J usage is TRBJ2-1, with TRBD2 identical over 7 bases. V lost 1 base to trimming and J lost 7 bases; unmatched junction nucleotides: 4. Germline V gives CDR1 LNHDA, CDR2 SQIVND (reference sequence). The CDR3 is made up of 14 amino acids. This CDR3 reads CASSIGGRVNEQFF. The CDR3 DNA is TGTGCCAGTAGTATAGGGGGGAGGGTGAATGAGCAGTTCTTC.

V and J are TRBV30 and TRBJ1-2; 10 bases are a match to TRBD1. Germline CDR1 reads GTSNPN; CDR2 reads SVGIG (reference sequence). Trimming removed 0 bases from V and 7 bases from J; junction bases left unmatched: 5. The CDR3 runs 14 residues. The CDR3: CAWSVLGTGAGYTF. Written as DNA, the CDR3 is TGTGCCTGGAGTGTACTAGGGACAGGGGCTGGCTACACCTTC.

This chain uses TRBV11-3 with TRBJ2-1; 13 nucleotides line up with TRBD2. This CDR3 spans 19 amino acids. The trim removed 1 base at V and 0 bases at J, leaving 6 bases unmatched. Germline V CDR1 and CDR2: SGHNT, YENEEA. CDR3 residues: CASSLAGTSGAPSYNEQFF. The CDR3 DNA is TGTGCCAGCAGCTTAGCCGGGACTAGCGGGGCGCCCTCCTACAATGAGCAGTTCTTC.

The chain carries TRBV30 and TRBJ2-7, with a weak D call TRBD1 (5 bases). V shed 6 bases and J shed 5 bases, with 14 bases lying between them. CDR1 and CDR2 from the germline V gene are GTSNPN and SVGIG (reference sequence). The CDR3 loop spans 12 amino acids. The chain's CDR3 is CACQSGIDEQYF. DNA of the CDR3: TGTGCCTGCCAATCAGGGATTGACGAGCAGTACTTC.

The chain recombines TRBV15 with TRBJ2-5; D ambiguous. With 1 base removed from V and 4 bases from J, the gap between germline ends came to 10 bases. Germline V gene lookup returns CDR1 LNHNV and CDR2 YYDKDF (reference sequence). The CDR3 has 14 amino acids. The CDR3 DNA reads as TGTGCCACCAGCAGAGGAGGAGCTAGAGAGACCCAGTACTTC. Residues: CATSRGGARETQYF. The variable domain in full, completed from reference TRBV15 and TRBJ2-5, reads DAMVIQNPRYQVTQFGKPVTLSCSQTLNHNVMYWYQQKSSQAPKLLFHYYDKDFNNEADTPDNFQSRRPNTSFCFLDIRSPGLGDTAMYLCATSRGGARETQYFGPGTRLLVL.

The chain combines TRBV18 with TRBJ1-2; D ambiguous. The CDR3 sequence is 17 residues long. The V gene's germline CDR1 is KGHSH and CDR2 LQKENI. V dropped 3 bases and J dropped 3 bases, with 20 bases sitting between them. CDR3 DNA sequence: TGTGCCAGCTCACCGCGAAACTTGGGTCAAGGAGACTATGGCTACACCTTC. It specifies CASSPRNLGQGDYGYTF.

The chain links TRBV27 to TRBJ2-2, with D perhaps TRBD1 (6 bases). Looked up from germline, CDR1 is MNHEY and CDR2 is SMNVEV (reference sequence). There are 14 residues in the CDR3. V lost 11 bases and J lost 3, with 16 bases in between. The CDR3 DNA sequence: TGTGCCGTAAAACGGGACACCTACACCGGGGAGCTGTTTTTT. Translated, it gives CAVKRDTYTGELFF.

The DNA of the CDR3 is TGTGCCAGCAGCTTTCAGAACTACGAGCAGTACTTC. Amino acids: CASSFQNYEQYF. V usage is TRBV7-9 and J usage is TRBJ2-7; D remains unclear. The V and J ends lost 3 bases and 3 bases respectively, with 6 bases between them. The germline V gene encodes CDR1 SEHNR and CDR2 FQNEAQ (reference sequence). This CDR3 region has 12 residues.

This clone appeared a single time. The chain joins TRBV28 to TRBJ2-2; D is perhaps TRBD2 (7 bases). The CDR3 has 16 amino acids. CDR1 and CDR2 (germline): MDHEN, SYDVKM. The V end lost 5 bases, the J end lost 9 bases, and 22 bases lay between the germline ends. The DNA of the CDR3 is TGTGCCAGCAGTCCGGGTCCCGGGGAGGGGGGCCGGGAGCTGTTTTTT. Translating it yields CASSPGPGEGGRELFF.